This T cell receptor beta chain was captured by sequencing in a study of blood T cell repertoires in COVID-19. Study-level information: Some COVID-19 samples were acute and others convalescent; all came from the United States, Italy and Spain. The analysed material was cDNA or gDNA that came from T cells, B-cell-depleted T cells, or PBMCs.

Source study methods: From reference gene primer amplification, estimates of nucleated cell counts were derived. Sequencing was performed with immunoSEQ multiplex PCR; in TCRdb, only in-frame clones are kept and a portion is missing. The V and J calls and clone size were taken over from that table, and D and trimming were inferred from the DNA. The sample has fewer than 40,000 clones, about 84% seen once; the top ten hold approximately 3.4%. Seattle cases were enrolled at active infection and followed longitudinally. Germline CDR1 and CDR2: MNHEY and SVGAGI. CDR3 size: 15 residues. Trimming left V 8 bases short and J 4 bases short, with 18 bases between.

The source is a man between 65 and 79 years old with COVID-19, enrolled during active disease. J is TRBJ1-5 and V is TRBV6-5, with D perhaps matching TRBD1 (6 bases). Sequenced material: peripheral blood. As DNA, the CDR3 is TGTGCCAGCGCGCAAACAGGGTTTCGGAATCAGCCCCAGCATTTT. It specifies CASAQTGFRNQPQHF.